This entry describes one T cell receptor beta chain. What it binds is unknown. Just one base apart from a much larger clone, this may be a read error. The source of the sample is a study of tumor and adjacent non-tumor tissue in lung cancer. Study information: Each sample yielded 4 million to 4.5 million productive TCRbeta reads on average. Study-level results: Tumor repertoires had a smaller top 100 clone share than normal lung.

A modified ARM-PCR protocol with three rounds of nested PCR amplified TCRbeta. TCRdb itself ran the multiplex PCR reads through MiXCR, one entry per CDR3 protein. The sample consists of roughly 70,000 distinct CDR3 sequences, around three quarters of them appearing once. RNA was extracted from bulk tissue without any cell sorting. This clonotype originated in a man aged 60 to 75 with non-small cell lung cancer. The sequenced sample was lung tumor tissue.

CDR3 bases: TGTGCCAGCATCCCGGGAGAAACCTCTGGAAACACCATATATTTT. This gives the protein CASIPGETSGNTIYF. The V gene is TRBV28, the J gene TRBJ1-3; D gene unclear. Germline-derived CDR1 and CDR2 are MDHEN and SYDVKM. Trimming shortened V by 7 bases and J by 0 bases, and 13 bases separated the two germline ends. CDR3 length: 15 amino acids.